Included here is one T cell receptor beta chain sequence, with context. The target antigen is unknown. The PCR contained 60 Vbeta and 13 Jbeta primers. Some clones are missing from TCRdb's copy, which holds only in-frame ones; the method was immunoSEQ multiplex PCR. The sample yields around 59,000 clones, about 80% seen once. The source of the sample is a study of cytomegalovirus exposure and HLA in healthy donors. Study-level results: TCR beta chain V- and J-gene trimming was linked, in a later analysis, to a missense variant in DCLRE1C. Investigators reported 164 TCR beta chains as tied to cytomegalovirus. The classifier reportedly diagnosed cytomegalovirus status with high sensitivity and specificity. The availability of immune exposure information extended only to CMV serostatus.

The source material was PBMCs. This TCR was sampled from a human donor in good health.

CDR3 bases: TGCGCCAGCAGCCAAGAGAGCGGGTCTATCTCCTACAATGAGCAGTTCTTC. It encodes CASSQESGSISYNEQFF. The chain recombines TRBV4-1 with TRBJ2-1, with D perhaps matching TRBD2 (6 bases). Germline V gene data show CDR1 as MGHRA and CDR2 as YSYEKL. The ends were cut back, 0 bases at V and 0 bases at J, with 12 bases in the middle. The CDR3 consists of 17 residues.